This TCR beta chain was recovered during a study of T cell clones after liver transplantation. TCRdb keeps only in-frame clones here, not all; method: immunoSEQ multiplex PCR. Of fewer than 45,000 clones in the sample, 86% were seen once. Trimming took off 2 bases at V and 1 base at J, with 8 bases between the two ends. The CDR3 is 14 amino acids. From germline, CDR1 is MDHEN and CDR2 SYDVKM. This chain links TRBV28 with TRBJ1-2; D not certain. This TCR came from a human patient who received a liver transplant. The T cells may come from the graft donor. Sequenced here: CD4+ T cells from blood, sampled 24 months after liver transplant. The CDR3 coding sequence is TGTGCCAGCAGTTTAGGACTTAGTAACTATGGCTACACCTTC. Translation gives CASSLGLSNYGYTF.